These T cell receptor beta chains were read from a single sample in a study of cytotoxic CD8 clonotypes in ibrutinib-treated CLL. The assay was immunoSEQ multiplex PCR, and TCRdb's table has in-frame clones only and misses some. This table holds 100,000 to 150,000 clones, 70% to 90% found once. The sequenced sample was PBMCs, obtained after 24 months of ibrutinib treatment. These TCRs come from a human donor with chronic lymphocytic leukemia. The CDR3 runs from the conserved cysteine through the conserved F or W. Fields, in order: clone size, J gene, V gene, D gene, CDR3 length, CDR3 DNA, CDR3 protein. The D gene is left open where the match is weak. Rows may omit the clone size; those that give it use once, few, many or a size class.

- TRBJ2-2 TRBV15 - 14 TGTGCCACCACTTCAGGGCTGAACACCGGGGAGCTGTTTTTT CATTSGLNTGELFF
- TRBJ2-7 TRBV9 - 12 TGTGCCAGCAGCCGCCCCGGCTACGAGCAGTACTTC CASSRPGYEQYF
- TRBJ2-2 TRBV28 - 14 TGTGCCAGCAGTAAGGACGGGAACACCGGGGAGCTGTTTTTT CASSKDGNTGELFF
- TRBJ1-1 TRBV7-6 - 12 TGTGCCAGCAGCTTTCAAGGACGTGAAGCTTTCTTT CASSFQGREAFF
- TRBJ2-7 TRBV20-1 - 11 TGCAGTGCCTTGGGGTCCTACGAGCAGTACTTC CSALGSYEQYF
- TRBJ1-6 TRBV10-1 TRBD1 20 TGCGCCAGCAGTGAGATATCGAGGGGGCTTGCGGCGGTACTCGATTCACCCCTCCACTTT CASSEISRGLAAVLDSPLHF
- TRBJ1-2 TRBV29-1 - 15 TGCAGCGTTGAAGATAGGCAGATGGGGACCTATGGCTACACCTTC CSVEDRQMGTYGYTF
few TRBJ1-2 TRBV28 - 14 TGTGCCAGCAGTCTCACAACAGGCCGGTATGGCTACACCTTC CASSLTTGRYGYTF
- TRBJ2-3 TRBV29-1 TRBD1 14 TGCAGCGTTGCCTCAGGGGGCGGGACAGATACGCAGTATTTT CSVASGGGTDTQYF
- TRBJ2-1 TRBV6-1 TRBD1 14 TGTGCCAGCAGTGAACGACAGGGGCGAAATGAGCAGTTCTTC CASSERQGRNEQFF
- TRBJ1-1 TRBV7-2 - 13 TGTGCCAGCAGCTTCGGGTCAATAAAAGAAGCTTTCTTT CASSFGSIKEAFF
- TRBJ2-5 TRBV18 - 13 TGTGCCAGCTCACCTTTGACCCAAGAGACCCAGTACTTC CASSPLTQETQYF
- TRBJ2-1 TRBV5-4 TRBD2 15 TGTGCCAGCAGACCGGGACTAGACAAGTCTCGAGAGCAGTTCTTC CASRPGLDKSREQFF
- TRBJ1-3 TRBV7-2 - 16 TGTGCCAGCAGCTTAGCGCTTGGGGGCCATGGAAACACCATATATTTT CASSLALGGHGNTIYF
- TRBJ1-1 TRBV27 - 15 TGTGCCAGCACCCACAGGGAGGGTCGCGGCACTGAAGCTTTCTTT CASTHREGRGTEAFF
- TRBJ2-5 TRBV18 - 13 TGTGCCAGCTCAGTCCGGGACCAAGAGACCCAGTACTTC CASSVRDQETQYF
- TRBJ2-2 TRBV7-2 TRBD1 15 TGTGCCAGCAGCCCAGACAGGGGGCGGAACGGGGAGCTGTTTTTT CASSPDRGRNGELFF
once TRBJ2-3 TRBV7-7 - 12 TGTGCCAGCAGCGACCAGACAGATACGCAGTATTTT CASSDQTDTQYF
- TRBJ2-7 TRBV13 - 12 TGTGCCAGCAGCTTAGCAGCGGCGCGGCAGTACTTC CASSLAAARQYF
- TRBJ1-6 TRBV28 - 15 TGTGCCAGCAGTTCGGGGACTGTTCGACATTCACCCCTCCACTTT CASSSGTVRHSPLHF
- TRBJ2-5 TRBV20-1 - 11 TGCAGTGCCGCCAGCAGGGAGACCCAGTACTTC CSAASRETQYF
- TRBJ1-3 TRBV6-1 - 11 TGTGCCAGCAGTGAGGTAAACACCATATATTTT CASSEVNTIYF
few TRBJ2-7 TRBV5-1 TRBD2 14 TGCGCCAGCAGCTTGGGGACTAGTCCCTACGAGCAGTACTTC CASSLGTSPYEQYF
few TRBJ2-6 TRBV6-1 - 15 TGTGCCATCCAAGGTGGGGGGGCCGGGGCCAACGTCCTGACTTTC CAIQGGGAGANVLTF
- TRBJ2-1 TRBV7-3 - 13 TGTGCCAGCAGCGAATCACGACTAGACGAGCAGTTCTTC CASSESRLDEQFF
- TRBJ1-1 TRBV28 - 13 TGTGCCAGCACCCTCTCGGACAGCCCTGAAGCTTTCTTT CASTLSDSPEAFF
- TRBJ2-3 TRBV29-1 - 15 TGCAGCGTTGAAGCTCGAGGAGGCGGTCCAGATACGCAGTATTTT CSVEARGGGPDTQYF
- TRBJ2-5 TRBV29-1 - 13 TGCAGCGTTGAAGAATTGGCAGGAGAGACCCAGTACTTC CSVEELAGETQYF
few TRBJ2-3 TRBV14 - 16 TGTGCCAGCAGCCTCCGGACGTTGAGGCTCACAGATACGCAGTATTTT CASSLRTLRLTDTQYF
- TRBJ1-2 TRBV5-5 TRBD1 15 TGTGCCAGCAGCCTTGGTCGGACAGGGAACTATGGCTACACCTTC CASSLGRTGNYGYTF
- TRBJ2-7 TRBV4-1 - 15 TGCGCCAGCAGCCAAGGGGTTCAGGCGATGGACGAGCAGTACTTC CASSQGVQAMDEQYF
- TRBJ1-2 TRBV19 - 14 TGTGCCAGTAGACGATCCGAAGCTAACTATGGCTACACCTTC CASRRSEANYGYTF
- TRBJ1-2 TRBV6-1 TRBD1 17 TGTGCCAGCAGTGAAGCTCCCGGGACAGGGGGAGGTGATGGCTACACCTTC CASSEAPGTGGGDGYTF
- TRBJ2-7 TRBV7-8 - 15 TGTGCCAGCAGCTTAGTTCAAGGGGTGTCCTACGAGCAGTACTTC CASSLVQGVSYEQYF
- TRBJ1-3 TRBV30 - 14 TGTGCCACCCCGGGACCCCAGGGGGGAAACACCATATATTTT CATPGPQGGNTIYF
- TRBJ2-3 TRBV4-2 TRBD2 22 TGTGCCAGCAGCCATTTTCGGGCGTCCAGCGGGGGGGCCGGCAGGGGCACAGATACGCAGTATTTT CASSHFRASSGGAGRGTDTQYF